A single T cell receptor beta chain is shown here with its context. Researchers report immunoSEQ v3.0 was run at survey level. Sequencing was intended to reach about 35,000-50,000 T-cell genomes per sample. The protocol was immunoSEQ multiplex PCR, while the TCRdb copy is restricted to in-frame clones and leaves out a portion. Of tens of thousands of clones listed, 80% to 85% are singletons. The data are from a study of long-term antiretroviral therapy in people with HIV. The V gene's germline CDR1 is SGHTA and CDR2 FQGNSA. Trimming took 5 bases from V and 4 from J, leaving 14 bases between them. This CDR3 comprises 14 residues.

The source material was unsorted PBMCs, sampled 2.7 to 2.9 years after starting antiretroviral therapy. The chain is built from TRBV7-2 and TRBJ1-2; D call uncertain. The source of this sequence is a man aged 25 to 40 with HIV. The CDR3 nucleotides are TGTGCCAGCAGCCGGCCGGAGCAGGTCTATGGCTACACCTTC. It codes for CASSRPEQVYGYTF.